This T cell receptor beta chain was identified in a study of CD8+ T cells in alopecia areata. Background on the study: Treated patients were given 5 to 10 mg oral tofacitinib twice daily.

As for treatment: oral pan-JAK inhibitor, 5-10 mg twice daily. Those with alopecia areata gave lesional scalp punch biopsies and peripheral blood. This clone turned up a few times. cDNA prepared by RNA extraction and subsequent reverse transcription served as the template for sequencing. Profiled with immunoSEQ multiplex PCR; TCRdb holds only in-frame clones, not every one. Of approximately 45,000 clones listed, about three fifths are singletons. This CDR3 has 17 amino acids. Germline V gene lookup returns CDR1 SGDLS and CDR2 YYNGEE. With 0 bases clipped from V and 8 bases from J, the junction kept 13 bases outside the gene matches.

This sample comprised CD8+ T cells sorted from blood, obtained at week 4, from a patient treated with tofacitinib. This sequence joins TRBV9 and TRBJ2-3; 9 bases are a match to TRBD1. This clonotype originated in a human donor with alopecia areata. The CDR3 bases are TGTGCCAGCAGCGTAGAGATCGGGACAGGGTATCGTGGTACGCAGTATTTT. Translating it yields CASSVEIGTGYRGTQYF.